What follows is one T cell receptor (beta chain) and its context. Its matching antigen is unknown. This specimen belongs to a study of T cell responses to AZD1222 COVID-19 vaccine. Study-wide results and caveats: The donors showed a predominance of white British ancestry and of females, with possible underestimation of clonal diversity.

Profiling relied on immunoSEQ multiplex PCR, and the TCRdb table lists in-frame clones only, not all of them. This sample has roughly 150,000 clones; roughly 89% occur once, and the top ten carry roughly 4.6%. The CDR3 totals 16 residues. The V end lost 3 bases, the J end lost 4 bases, and 17 bases lay between the germline ends. CDR1 and CDR2 (germline): SGHNT, YYREEE (reference sequence). Here the sequenced sample was peripheral blood, taken on day 0 of AZD1222 vaccination. This rearrangement joins TRBV5-4 to TRBJ1-3; D not resolved. The clonotype was recovered from an adult in good health. CDR3 residues: CASSSPGSTGGNTIYF. The CDR3 bases are TGTGCCAGCAGCTCACCCGGATCGACCGGCGGAAACACCATATATTTT.